This entry is about one T cell receptor beta chain. The sample belongs to a study of blood T cell repertoires in COVID-19. The wider study: Whether acute or convalescent, the COVID-19 samples came from the United States, Italy and Spain. Sources were T cells, B-cell-depleted T cells, or PBMCs; the material itself was cDNA or gDNA.

The J segment lost 9 bases and the V segment lost 6 bases, leaving 16 bases of the junction unmatched. Germline V gene data show CDR1 as MNHNY and CDR2 as SVGAGI (reference sequence). The CDR3 runs 16 residues. In the source study's methods: Amplification from reference gene primers served as the basis for estimated nucleated cell counts. Some clones are missing from TCRdb's copy, which holds only in-frame ones; the method was immunoSEQ multiplex PCR. V, J and clone size reflect that table, while D and trimming were determined from the DNA. This sample carries more than 90,000 clones, approximately 92% of them seen once, and the ten largest clones take less than 7.5%.

The TCR was taken from a man in his fifties or sixties with active COVID-19. Sequenced material: peripheral blood. The chain recombines TRBV6-6 with TRBJ2-1, with TRBD2 matching 8 bases. CDR3 residues: CASSPWAGGIGGEQFF. For the CDR3, the DNA is TGTGCCAGCAGCCCGTGGGCGGGAGGCATCGGGGGTGAGCAGTTCTTC.